These 13 T cell receptor beta chains were sequenced from one sample in a study of T cells in Graves' hyperthyroidism and ophthalmopathy. Researchers took RNA transcripts and amplified the TCR beta CDR3 regions from them. The HTBI primer set drove a first-round RT-PCR of the TCR CDR3. One entry per CDR3 protein results from TCRdb running MiXCR on the multiplex PCR reads. The sample has roughly 630,000 distinct CDR3 sequences; less than 20% are singletons. Sequencing was done on a sample of blood. These receptors were taken from a woman aged 30 to 39 with Graves' hyperthyroidism.

Ten or more counts support this clonotype. The J gene is TRBJ2-3, the V gene TRBV18; D not certain. Germline V CDR1 and CDR2: KGHSH, LQKENI. Trimming cost V 3 bases and J 2 bases, with 15 bases left between them. The CDR3 totals 16 residues. For the CDR3, the DNA is TGTGCCAGCTCACCGTCGTACGCATCCGCCACAGATACGCAGTATTTT. Its translation: CASSPSYASATDTQYF.

This clonotype has more than one count but fewer than ten. This sequence joins TRBV6-1 and TRBJ1-5, with no clear D. V was trimmed by 3 bases and J by 0 bases, leaving 9 bases between them. In germline, CDR1 is MNHNS, CDR2 SASEGT. The CDR3 length is 15 residues. The CDR3 loop is CASSEFGYSNQPQHF. CDR3 coding DNA: TGTGCCAGCAGTGAGTTCGGATATAGCAATCAGCCCCAGCATTTT.

Many counts were recorded for this clonotype. This chain uses TRBV29-1 with TRBJ1-1; D is perhaps TRBD1 (5 bases). V shed 4 bases and J shed 0 bases, with 12 bases lying between them. The CDR3 is 14 residues long. Per germline, CDR1 SQVTM and CDR2 ANQGSEA. DNA for the CDR3: TGCAGCGTTGTTCCAGGGATTCTGAACACTGAAGCTTTCTTT. Its translation: CSVVPGILNTEAFF.

This clonotype was seen ten or more times. This chain links TRBV18 with TRBJ2-5, with D uncertain. Trimming took 4 bases from V and 2 from J, leaving 8 bases between them. This CDR3 has 13 residues. Per germline, CDR1 KGHSH and CDR2 LQKENI. CDR3 in DNA: TGTGCCAGCTCACAGGCGGATCAAGAGACCCAGTACTTC. Its protein is CASSQADQETQYF.

This clonotype was detected ten times or more. CDR3 sequence: CAISLDRDNEQFF. As DNA, the CDR3 is TGTGCCATCAGCTTGGACAGGGACAATGAGCAGTTCTTC. This chain connects TRBV10-3 to TRBJ2-1; TRBD1 agrees at 8 bases. CDR3 length: 13 residues. V dropped 6 bases and J dropped 5; count of bases not matched to a gene: 3. The germline V gene has CDR1 ENHRY and CDR2 SYGVKD.

In this sample, this clonotype turned up a few times. The V gene is TRBV6-1, the J gene TRBJ2-7, with D tentatively TRBD2 (6 bases). The length of the CDR3 is 13 residues. Trimming removed 1 base at V and 4 bases at J, with 8 bases between. Germline assignment: CDR1 MNHNS and CDR2 SASEGT. The CDR3 spells CASSEGGVYEQYF. The CDR3 DNA reads TGTGCCAGCAGTGAAGGGGGGGTGTACGAGCAGTACTTC.

The chain couples TRBV29-1 to TRBJ2-1, with 8 bases fitting TRBD1. J gave up 0 bases and V 4 bases, and 5 bases lay outside the gene matches. The CDR3 loop spans 15 amino acids. Per the germline V gene, CDR1 is SQVTM and CDR2 is ANQGSEA. The CDR3 DNA sequence: TGCAGCGTTGGGGACAGGATGAGCTCCTACAATGAGCAGTTCTTC. As protein: CSVGDRMSSYNEQFF.

This clonotype was seen more than once but under ten times. V is TRBV6-1 and J is TRBJ2-2; 7 bases are a match to TRBD1. The ends lost 5 bases at V and 6 bases at J; junction bases unmatched: 12. Germline V gene data show CDR1 as MNHNS and CDR2 as SASEGT. This CDR3 spans 16 amino acids. The CDR3 sequence: CASSPQDRLRSGELFF. In nucleotides, the CDR3 is TGTGCCAGCAGTCCCCAGGACAGGTTGAGGTCCGGGGAGCTGTTTTTT.

Many counts were recorded for this clonotype. The chain links TRBV6-1 to TRBJ2-5, with 9 bases fitting TRBD2. Germline-derived CDR1 and CDR2 are MNHNS and SASEGT. V shed 7 bases, J shed 1 base, and the junction held 13 bases outside the gene matches. The length of the CDR3 is 17 residues. The CDR3 DNA sequence: TGTGCCAGCACCCGCCCGCATAGCGGGAGAGTCCAAGAGACCCAGTACTTC. Translation: CASTRPHSGRVQETQYF.

This clonotype came up many times. This sequence joins TRBV28 and TRBJ2-7; 7 nucleotides match TRBD2. The CDR3 extends over 16 amino acids. Trimming at V came to 8 bases and at J to 4 bases, leaving 17 bases not matched to a gene. Germline values: CDR1 MDHEN, CDR2 SYDVKM. CDR3 loop: CASSPPQDGTIYEQYF. The CDR3 nucleotides are TGTGCCAGCTCACCCCCCCAAGACGGGACTATTTACGAGCAGTACTTC.

The genes are TRBV7-7 and TRBJ2-3, with D perhaps TRBD2 (5 bases). The CDR3 is 14 residues long. Trimming cost V 4 bases and J 4 bases, with 12 bases left between them. Germline V gives CDR1 SSHAT, CDR2 FNYEAQ (reference sequence). CDR3 amino acids: CASSSHALADTQYF. The CDR3 bases are TGTGCCAGCAGCTCTCACGCACTAGCAGATACGCAGTATTTT.

This clonotype occurred many times. The chain links TRBV6-2 or TRBV6-3 to TRBJ2-2, with 7 bases aligning to TRBD1. The CDR3 loop spans 14 amino acids. Unmatched junction bases numbered 2, after V lost 7 bases and J lost 0 bases. Germline V gives CDR1 MNHEY, CDR2 SVGEGT. For the CDR3, the DNA is TGTGCCAGCAAAACAGGGGCGAACACCGGGGAGCTGTTTTTT. Translating gives CASKTGANTGELFF.

Concerning this clonotype itself: At one boundary the junction diverges from the germline segment, which might be a read error. The V and J genes are TRBV18 and TRBJ2-3, with D perhaps TRBD1 (5 bases). The CDR3 runs 14 residues. Germline loops: CDR1 KGHSH, CDR2 LQKENI. CDR3 bases: TGTGCCAGCTTACCACAAGGGGCCACAGATACGCAGTATTTT. It yields the protein CASLPQGATDTQYF.